This T cell receptor beta chain was recovered during a study of blood T cell repertoires in COVID-19. Study context: Samples of COVID-19 (acute and convalescent) were obtained from the United States, Italy and Spain. T cells, B-cell-depleted T cells, or PBMCs provided the cDNA or gDNA that served as material.

There are 16 residues in the CDR3. With V trimmed by 0 bases and J by 8 bases, 8 bases remained unmatched. Germline CDR1 is LNHNV and CDR2 is YYDKDF (reference sequence). Per the authors' pipeline: Reference gene primer amplification in the assay estimated nucleated cell counts. Using immunoSEQ multiplex PCR, the repertoire was profiled, and TCRdb retains in-frame clones only, with some absent. From that table come the V and J calls and clone size; the DNA was used to work out D and trimming. The sample includes about 32,000 clones, about 86% seen only once; the top ten take 5.5%. The sequence was obtained from a woman of 80 years or more with active or convalescent COVID-19. The sequenced material came from peripheral blood. The rearrangement uses TRBV15 and TRBJ2-1; TRBD2 aligns across 9 bases. This CDR3 is CATSRDSSGSGYEQFF. CDR3 nucleotide sequence: TGTGCCACCAGCAGAGATAGTAGCGGGAGTGGTTATGAGCAGTTCTTC.